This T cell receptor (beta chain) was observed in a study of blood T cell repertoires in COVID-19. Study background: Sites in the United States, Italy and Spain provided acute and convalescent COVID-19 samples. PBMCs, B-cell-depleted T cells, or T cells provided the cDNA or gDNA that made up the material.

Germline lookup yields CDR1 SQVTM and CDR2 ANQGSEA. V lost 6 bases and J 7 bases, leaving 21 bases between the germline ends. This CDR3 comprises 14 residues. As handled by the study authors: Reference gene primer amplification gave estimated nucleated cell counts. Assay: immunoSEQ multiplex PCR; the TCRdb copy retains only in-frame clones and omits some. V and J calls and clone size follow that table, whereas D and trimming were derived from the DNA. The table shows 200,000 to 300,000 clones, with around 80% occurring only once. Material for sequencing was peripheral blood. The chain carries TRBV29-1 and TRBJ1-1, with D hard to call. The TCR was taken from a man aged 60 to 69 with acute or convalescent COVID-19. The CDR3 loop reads CSVSNGRLVIEAFF. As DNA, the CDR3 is TGCAGCGTCAGCAACGGCAGACTAGTAATTGAAGCTTTCTTT. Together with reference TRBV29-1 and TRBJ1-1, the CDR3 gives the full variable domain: SAVISQKPSRDICQRGTSLTIQCQVDSQVTMMFWYRQQPGQSLTLIATANQGSEATYESGFVIDKFPISRPNLTFSTLTVSNMSPEDSSIYLCSVSNGRLVIEAFFGQGTRLTVV.